This T cell receptor (beta chain) was profiled in a study of T cells in women clearing cervical HPV infection. Study findings and constraints: Repertoire richness, not evenness, was significantly elevated in CIN3+ cases versus controls.

Genomic DNA, averaging approximately 1,200 ng per sample, yielded TCR beta CDR3 via immunoSEQ. Method: immunoSEQ multiplex PCR; TCRdb's copy keeps in-frame clones and lacks some. The sample totals tens of thousands of clones. Of note for this clone: The antigen is not known.

The sequence came from a woman aged 18-69 years with a cervical HPV16 infection that either progressed to CIN3+ or cleared (not recorded which). Sequencing input: blood buffy coat.

The DNA read from the CDR3 is TGCGCCAGCAGCCCCGCGATGGGGCTTAGCTCCTACAATGAG. It specifies CASSPAMGLSSYNE. The complete CDR3 reads CASSPAMGLSSYNEQFF. The chain couples TRBV5-1 to TRBJ2-1, with a tentative D call TRBD1 (5 bases). Coverage ceases 3 residues before the CDR3 finishes, and the germline J gene fills in the end. Trimming left V 4 bases short and J 0 bases short, with 17 bases between. The length of the CDR3 is 17 residues. Germline CDR1 and CDR2: SGHRS and YFSETQ.